The clone carrying this T cell receptor (beta chain) was picked up one time. Its cognate antigen is unknown. These data come from a study of graft-versus-host responses after intestinal transplantation. Overall study: Transplantation in recipients was multivisceral, liver-intestinal, or isolated intestinal.

Produced via immunoSEQ multiplex PCR; TCRdb's table is partial and in-frame only. The sample records about 90,000 clones, approximately 92% being singletons. The study, taken as a whole, reports: Graft-versus-host to host-versus-graft clonal ratios in allografts were high in patients with graft-donor T cell macrochimerism. Among circulating GvH clones, peak levels were associated with early post-transplant declines in HvG clones. Detection of GvH clones occurred in recipient marrow, and some had their first appearance in ileum or blood.

This TCR derives from a human donor who was the organ donor for an intestinal transplant. Specimen: unstimulated CD8+ T cells sorted from spleen or lymph node cells, collected before transplant.

CDR3 nucleotides: TGTGCCAGCAGCCCGCGGACACTGCAAGAGACCCAGTACTTC. This gives the protein CASSPRTLQETQYF. This chain joins TRBV7-6 and TRBJ2-5; a weak D match, TRBD1 (5 bases). The CDR3 consists of 14 residues. Deletions cut 5 bases from V and 2 bases from J, with 12 bases between. The germline gives CDR1 SGHVS, CDR2 FNYEAQ.